Sequencing of this TCR beta chain was carried out in a study of spatial heterogeneity in lung cancer. Study findings and constraints: Expanded alpha and beta TCR counts within tumors tracked tumor mutation counts.

This clonotype was counted at least ten times. Its antigen is currently unknown. Trimming removed 4 bases at V and 5 bases at J, with 3 bases between. The V gene's germline CDR1 is SGHRS and CDR2 YFSETQ. This CDR3 is 10 amino acids long. On each TCR cDNA molecule, a unique molecular identifier was present. TCRdb passed the 5' RACE reads through MiXCR, listing each CDR3 protein once. Among about 13,000 distinct CDR3 sequences listed, about 4% were seen once. Time point defined: sample taken at primary tumor resection. 55 to 80 TRACERx patients with early, untreated non-small cell lung cancer donated samples. Whole RNA, which was extracted from tumor, nontumor lung tissue or frozen PBMC, was sequenced without any cell sorting.

This specimen was lung tumor tissue, taken at surgery. The clonotype was recovered from a male donor with early-stage non-small cell lung cancer. This rearrangement joins TRBV5-1 to TRBJ2-5; D uncertain. The CDR3 region has the DNA TGCGCCAGCAGCGGCGAGACCCAGTACTTC. It codes for CASSGETQYF.